These 13 T cell receptor beta chains share one sample of origin, sequenced in a study of spatial heterogeneity in lung cancer. Study-wide points: Tumoral mutation counts were tracked by counts of expanded intratumoral alpha and beta TCRs.

Documented time point: sample taken at primary tumor resection. These receptors are not linked to any known antigen. TCRdb fed the 5' RACE reads into MiXCR, producing one record per CDR3 protein. The sample holds around 12,000 distinct CDR3 sequences, about 5.4% seen once. The sample in question was lung tumor tissue, obtained at surgery. Receptors were obtained from a female donor with early-stage non-small cell lung cancer.

This clonotype was seen many times. The chain employs TRBV21-1 and TRBJ1-5; TRBD1 reflects the table's D call only, with no check against the DNA. TRBV21-1 is a listed pseudogene. This CDR3 has 14 amino acids. CDR3: CASSRGESNQPQHF. In DNA form, the CDR3 reads TGTGCCAGCAGCAGGGGCGAGAGCAATCAGCCCCAGCATTTT.

This clonotype was counted ten times or more. The chain uses TRBV28 and TRBJ2-7; TRBD1 might be the D (6 bases). V gave up 6 bases and J gave up 3 bases, with 21 bases separating them. The CDR3 contains 16 residues. Germline CDR1 and CDR2: MDHEN and SYDVKM. The DNA for the CDR3 is TGTGCCAGCAGGGATTATACCGGGACAATCCTCTACGAGCAGTACTTC. This codes for CASRDYTGTILYEQYF.

This clonotype appeared many times. The chain recombines TRBV7-9 with TRBJ2-2; D is ambiguous. V was clipped by 5 bases and J by 2 bases, with 9 bases between them. CDR1 and CDR2 (germline): SEHNR, FQNEAQ (reference sequence). This CDR3 is 14 amino acids long. The CDR3 reads CASSLPRNTGELFF. In DNA, the CDR3 is TGTGCCAGCAGCCTCCCCCGAAACACCGGGGAGCTGTTTTTT.

This clonotype was recorded at least ten times. The genes are TRBV27 and TRBJ1-2, with D possibly matching TRBD1 (6 bases). Looked up from germline, CDR1 is MNHEY and CDR2 is SMNVEV (reference sequence). Between the trimmed V and J ends, which lost 0 bases and 4 bases, there was a span of 6 bases. There are 13 residues in the CDR3. CDR3 residues: CASSLSDSYGYTF. The CDR3 DNA reads TGTGCCAGCAGTTTATCGGACAGCTATGGCTACACCTTC.

The table lists this clonotype with many counts. The V and J genes are TRBV7-6 and TRBJ2-5, with D possibly being TRBD2 (5 bases). Germline CDR1 reads SGHVS; CDR2 reads FNYEAQ. V gave up 1 base and J gave up 3 bases, with 6 bases separating them. The length of the CDR3 is 13 residues. The CDR3 nucleotides are TGTGCCAGCAGCTTAGGGACTGAAGAGACCCAGTACTTC. Its protein is CASSLGTEETQYF. The whole variable domain, filled in from reference TRBV7-6 and TRBJ2-5, reads GAGVSQSPRYKVTKRGQDVALRCDPISGHVSLYWYRQALGQGPEFLTYFNYEAQQDKSGLPNDRFSAERPEGSISTLTIQRTEQRDSAMYRCASSLGTEETQYFGPGTRLLVL.

Many counts were recorded for this clonotype. The chain couples TRBV7-2 to TRBJ1-1; D gene ambiguous. The CDR3 totals 13 residues. CDR1 is SGHTA and CDR2 is FQGNSA in the germline V gene. Trimming stripped 2 bases from V and 5 bases from J, with 9 bases between. Here the CDR3 reads CASSLSTRTEAFF. CDR3 nucleotides: TGTGCCAGCAGCTTAAGTACCCGGACTGAAGCTTTCTTT.

There are many counts of this clonotype. The chain links TRBV29-1 to TRBJ2-5; D remains unclear. The V gene's germline CDR1 is SQVTM and CDR2 ANQGSEA. The CDR3 extends over 12 amino acids. V lost 4 bases to trimming and J lost 2 bases, with 8 bases between them. The CDR3 spells CSVAGAQETQYF. The DNA of the CDR3 is TGCAGCGTTGCCGGTGCGCAAGAGACCCAGTACTTC.

At least ten counts were recorded for this clonotype. The V and J genes are TRBV29-1 and TRBJ1-4, with a tentative D call TRBD1 (5 bases). Germline CDR1 reads SQVTM; CDR2 reads ANQGSEA. Trimming left V 6 bases short and J 0 bases short, with 14 bases between. The CDR3 is 15 residues long. This CDR3 reads CSVSRSGSTNEKLFF. Here the CDR3 DNA reads TGCAGCGTATCTCGATCAGGGTCAACTAATGAAAAACTGTTTTTT.

This clonotype has a count of ten or more. The chain is built from TRBV7-9 and TRBJ1-1; D unclear. CDR3 length: 13 amino acids. V gave up 1 base and J gave up 1 base, with 4 bases separating them. Germline CDR1 reads SEHNR; CDR2 reads FQNEAQ (reference sequence). The CDR3: CASSLESNTEAFF. In DNA, the CDR3 is TGTGCCAGCAGCTTAGAATCGAACACTGAAGCTTTCTTT. The entire variable domain, with the rest obtained from reference TRBV7-9 and TRBJ1-1, is as follows: DTGVSQNPRHKITKRGQNVTFRCDPISEHNRLYWYRQTLGQGPEFLTYFQNEAQLEKSRLLSDRFSAERPKGSFSTLEIQRTEQGDSAMYLCASSLESNTEAFFGQGTRLTVV.

This clonotype was recorded many times. The chain joins TRBV15 to TRBJ2-7; D is unclear. V lost 0 bases, J lost 5 bases, and 8 bases lay in between. The CDR3 contains 13 residues. From germline, CDR1 is LNHNV and CDR2 YYDKDF (reference sequence). The CDR3 is CATSRDQGDEQYF. The CDR3 coding sequence is TGTGCCACCAGCAGAGATCAAGGTGACGAGCAGTACTTC. Filled out from reference TRBV15 and TRBJ2-7, the complete variable domain reads DAMVIQNPRYQVTQFGKPVTLSCSQTLNHNVMYWYQQKSSQAPKLLFHYYDKDFNNEADTPDNFQSRRPNTSFCFLDIRSPGLGDTAMYLCATSRDQGDEQYFGPGTRLTVT.

This clonotype was observed at least ten times. The V and J genes are TRBV20-1 and TRBJ2-5; D ambiguous. V was shortened by 6 bases and J by 7 bases, with 12 bases between the two germline ends. CDR3 length equals 11 residues. Per the germline V gene, CDR1 is DFQATT and CDR2 is SNEGSKA (reference sequence). This CDR3 is CSAGTRWTQYF. The CDR3 DNA reads as TGCAGTGCGGGTACCCGGTGGACCCAGTACTTC.

This clonotype has at least ten counts. This chain connects TRBV7-8 to TRBJ1-1; no clear D. CDR1 is SGHVS and CDR2 is FQNEAQ in the germline V gene. CDR3 length: 13 residues. V dropped 1 base and J dropped 5 bases, with 8 bases sitting between them. The CDR3 region has the DNA TGTGCCAGCAGCTTAGAGAGACCGACTGAAGCTTTCTTT. Its protein is CASSLERPTEAFF. Together with reference TRBV7-8 and TRBJ1-1, the CDR3 gives the full variable domain: GAGVSQSPRYKVAKRGQDVALRCDPISGHVSLFWYQQALGQGPEFLTYFQNEAQLDKSGLPSDRFFAERPEGSVSTLKIQRTQQEDSAVYLCASSLERPTEAFFGQGTRLTVV.

This clonotype was counted ten times or more. The V gene is TRBV29-1, the J gene TRBJ1-6; a weak D match, TRBD1 (6 bases). Germline V lookup: CDR1 SQVTM, CDR2 ANQGSEA. Trimming took 7 bases from V and 6 from J, leaving 13 bases between them. The CDR3 has 13 residues. CDR3 bases: TGCAGCGCCAGGGGCCAGCCTAATTCACCCCTCCACTTT. Translation gives CSARGQPNSPLHF. The full variable domain, with the rest looked up from reference TRBV29-1 and TRBJ1-6, is SAVISQKPSRDICQRGTSLTIQCQVDSQVTMMFWYRQQPGQSLTLIATANQGSEATYESGFVIDKFPISRPNLTFSTLTVSNMSPEDSSIYLCSARGQPNSPLHFGNGTRLTVT.